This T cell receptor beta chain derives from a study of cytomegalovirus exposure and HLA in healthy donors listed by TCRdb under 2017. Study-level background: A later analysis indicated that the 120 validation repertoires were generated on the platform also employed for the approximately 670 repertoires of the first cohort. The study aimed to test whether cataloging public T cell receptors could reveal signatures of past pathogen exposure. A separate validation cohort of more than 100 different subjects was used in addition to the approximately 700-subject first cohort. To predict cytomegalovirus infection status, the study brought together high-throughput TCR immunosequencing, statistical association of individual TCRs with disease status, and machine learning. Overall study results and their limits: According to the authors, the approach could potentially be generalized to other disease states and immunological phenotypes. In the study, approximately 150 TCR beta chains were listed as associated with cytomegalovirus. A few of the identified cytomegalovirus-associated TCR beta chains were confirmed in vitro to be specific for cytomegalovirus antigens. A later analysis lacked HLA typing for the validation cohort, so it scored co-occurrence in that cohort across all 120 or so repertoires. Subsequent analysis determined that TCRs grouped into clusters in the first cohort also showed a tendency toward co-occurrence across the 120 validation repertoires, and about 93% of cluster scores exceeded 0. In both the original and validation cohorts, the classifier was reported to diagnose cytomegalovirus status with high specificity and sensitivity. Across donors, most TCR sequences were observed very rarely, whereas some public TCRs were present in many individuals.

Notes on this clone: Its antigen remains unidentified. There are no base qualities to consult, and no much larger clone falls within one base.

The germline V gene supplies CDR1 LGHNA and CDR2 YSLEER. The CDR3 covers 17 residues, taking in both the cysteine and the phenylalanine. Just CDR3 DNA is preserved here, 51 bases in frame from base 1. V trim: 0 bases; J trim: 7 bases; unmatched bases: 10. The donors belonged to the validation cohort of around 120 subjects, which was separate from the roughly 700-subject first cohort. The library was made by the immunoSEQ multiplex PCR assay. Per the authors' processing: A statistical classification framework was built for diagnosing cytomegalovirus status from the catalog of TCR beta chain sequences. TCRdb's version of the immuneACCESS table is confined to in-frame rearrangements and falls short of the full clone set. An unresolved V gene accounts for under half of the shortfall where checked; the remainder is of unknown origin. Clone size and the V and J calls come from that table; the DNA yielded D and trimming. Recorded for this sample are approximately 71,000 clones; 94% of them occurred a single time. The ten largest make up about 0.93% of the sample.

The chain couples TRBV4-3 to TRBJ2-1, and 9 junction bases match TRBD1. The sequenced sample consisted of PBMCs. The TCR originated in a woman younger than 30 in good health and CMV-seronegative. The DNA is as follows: TGCGCCAGCAGCCAAGATCGGTACAGGGGGCTCGAAAATGAGCAGTTCTTC. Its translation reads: CASSQDRYRGLENEQFF.